The clone carrying this TCR beta chain was recorded only once. The antigen is undetermined. The sample originates from a study of shared clonotypes between healthy human individuals. V lost 5 bases and J lost 4; bases outside the gene matches: 13. Germline values: CDR1 SGHTA, CDR2 FQGNSA. The CDR3 is made up of 17 amino acids. The data were produced by immunoSEQ multiplex PCR, yet TCRdb's version contains in-frame clones alone and is incomplete. The sample comprises millions of clones, approximately 93% of which are singletons, and about 0.39% rests with the top ten. Study-wide findings and caveats: Lower generation probabilities were found for non-shared clonotypes than for those shared by all four donors.

The genes are TRBV7-2 and TRBJ2-2; 7 nucleotides line up with TRBD1. Sequencing was performed on naive CD4+ T cells from PBMCs. The subset was: CD45RA+ positively selected. The TCR was taken from a man aged 18 to 30 in good health. Some clones in this sample may be carry-over from other donors' samples. The CDR3 DNA reads TGTGCCAGCAGCCCCTCTTCGACAGGGAGTGGCACCGGGGAGCTGTTTTTT. Protein product: CASSPSSTGSGTGELFF. The full variable domain, completed using reference TRBV7-2 and TRBJ2-2, is GAGVSQSPSNKVTEKGKDVELRCDPISGHTALYWYRQSLGQGLEFLIYFQGNSAPDKSGLPSDRFSAERTGGSVSTLTIQRTQQEDSAVYLCASSPSSTGSGTGELFFGEGSRLTVL.